This T cell receptor beta chain was recorded in a study of PD-L1 blockade in urothelial cancer. Study-level findings and limits: Durable-benefit patients expanded tumor-associated blood clones more at 3 weeks.

About this clone: No antigen is known for it. A junction end diverges from the germline sequence, so it may reflect a read error.

Only in-frame clones appear in the TCRdb table, and some are missing; sequencing was by immunoSEQ multiplex PCR. Of roughly 90,000 clones listed, 85% to 95% were seen once; the top ten hold 9.4%. The CDR3 is 12 amino acids. Germline assignment: CDR1 GTSNPN and CDR2 SVGIG (reference sequence). The study enrolled patients with locally advanced or metastatic urothelial carcinoma. This sequence originates from a man in his 60s with urothelial cancer. The chain joins TRBV30 to TRBJ1-4; TRBD1 agrees at 9 bases. Sequenced here: PBMCs, sampled around atezolizumab (anti-PD-L1) treatment. The CDR3 here is CAWSINRGRFQF. CDR3 coding DNA: TGTGCCTGGAGTATCAACAGGGGGCGTTTCCAGTTT.